This T cell receptor beta chain emerged from a study of beta chain features in type 1 diabetes. Study-wide results and limits: Moderate but significant shortening of TCRB CDR3s was recorded in all four CD4+ subsets from Type 1 diabetes patients. Researchers caution that PCR might favor shorter templates, equally among patients and controls.

On this clone itself: The antigen is unknown.

Expressed TCRB transcripts were sequenced because the entire RNA isolate underwent reverse transcription. Only in-frame clones appear in the TCRdb table, and some are missing; sequencing was by immunoSEQ multiplex PCR. In the table there are about 160,000 clones, around 8% of which are singletons. The sample consisted of central memory CD4+ T cells from blood. This TCR was sampled from a young man in good health.

CDR3 sequence (DNA): TGTGCCAGCAGCTTTAGCAGGGGGTCTGGGGCCAACGTCCTGACTTTC. Protein product: CASSFSRGSGANVLTF. The V gene is TRBV11-2, the J gene TRBJ2-6, with 7 bases that match TRBD1. The germline gives CDR1 SGHAT, CDR2 FQNNGV. The CDR3 is made up of 16 amino acids. V dropped 3 bases and J dropped 1; count of bases not matched to a gene: 3.